This T cell receptor (beta chain) was recorded in a study of T-cell reconstitution after alpha-beta-depleted transplantation in children. This clonotype was recorded a few times. The CDR3 contains 13 residues. The germline CDR1 and CDR2 sequences are SGHRS and YFSETQ. V lost 3 bases to trimming and J lost 10 bases, with 14 bases between them. The authors prepared the TCRbeta library with unique molecular identifiers. Each CDR3 protein is one row after TCRdb ran MiXCR on the PCR reads. The sample holds hundreds of thousands of distinct CDR3 sequences; approximately 12% are singletons and the top ten take around 3%.

This rearrangement joins TRBV5-1 to TRBJ2-1, with D perhaps being TRBD1 or TRBD2 (5 bases each). Sequencing was performed on PBMCs from the stem cell graft donor, taken from the stem cell graft. This clonotype originated in a human donor who donated a stem cell graft to a child with acute lymphoblastic leukemia. CDR3 sequence reads: CASSWGNRGEQFF. In DNA, the CDR3 is TGCGCCAGCAGCTGGGGGAATAGGGGCGAGCAGTTCTTC. The full variable domain, in which reference TRBV5-1 and TRBJ2-1 provide the parts outside the CDR3, is KAGVTQTPRYLIKTRGQQVTLSCSPISGHRSVSWYQQTPGQGLQFLFEYFSETQRNKGNFPGRFSGRQFSNSRSEMNVSTLELGDSALYLCASSWGNRGEQFFGPGTRLTVL.